Listed below are T cell receptor beta chains from one sample, sequenced in a study of identical twins. TCRdb re-analysed the 5' RACE reads in MiXCR, keeping a single row per CDR3 protein. The repertoire holds approximately 700,000 distinct CDR3 sequences, with around a sixth as singletons. The same sample was also studied in work on T cells expressing NK-cell markers.

The sequenced sample was PBMCs. All receptors derive from a woman aged 18-29 years in good health. Each CDR3 is given with its conserved first and last residue. Fields, in order: D gene, V gene, clone size, J gene, CDR3 DNA, CDR3 protein. The D gene is left open where the match is weak. Clone size is shown for a subset of rows, as once, few, many or a class of expanded clone.

TRBD1	TRBV20-1	.	TRBJ2-7	TGCAGTGCAAAATCGGACAGGGGAAGGGGCTACGAGCAGTACTTC	CSAKSDRGRGYEQYF
.	TRBV12-3/TRBV12-4	few	TRBJ2-3	TGTGCCAGCAGTTTCGGCAGGGTGAGGGGGACAGATACGCAGTATTTT	CASSFGRVRGTDTQYF
TRBD2	TRBV12-3/TRBV12-4	many	TRBJ2-1	TGTGCCAGCAGTTTCGCCGGACTAGCGGGTGCGGGTGAGCAGTTCTTC	CASSFAGLAGAGEQFF
.	TRBV5-1	.	TRBJ2-5	TGCGCCAGCACCGACAGTCAAGAGACCCAGTACTTC	CASTDSQETQYF
TRBD2	TRBV20-1	many	TRBJ2-1	TGCAGTGCTAGAGATAGACTAGCGGGAGCCTACAATGAGCAGTTCTTC	CSARDRLAGAYNEQFF
.	TRBV27	.	TRBJ2-5	TGTGCCAGCAGTTCCCGCAGGGGAGAGACCCAGTACTTC	CASSSRRGETQYF
.	TRBV19	few	TRBJ1-5	TGTGCCAGTACCCCCTACACAGGGCGTAATCAGCCCCAGCATTTT	CASTPYTGRNQPQHF
TRBD1	TRBV12-3/TRBV12-4	few	TRBJ1-5	TGTGCCAGCAGGGAACAGGGGGCGAGCAATCAGCCCCAGCATTTT	CASREQGASNQPQHF
.	TRBV10-2	.	TRBJ2-3	TGCGCCACCCGGGCGAGGGGGGATACGCAGTATTTT	CATRARGDTQYF
TRBD1	TRBV7-9	many	TRBJ2-7	TGTGCCAGCAGTCTGGTTAGACAGGGCTACGAGCAGTACTTC	CASSLVRQGYEQYF
.	TRBV29-1	.	TRBJ1-1	TGCAGCGTTGAGTGGTTTTTTACAGGTTTCGTAGGCACTGAAGCTTTCTTT	CSVEWFFTGFVGTEAFF
.	TRBV12-3/TRBV12-4	few	TRBJ2-1	TGTGCCAGCAGTTACCTGGCAGGCCGGTTCTTC	CASSYLAGRFF
TRBD2	TRBV5-1	.	TRBJ2-1	TGCGCCAGCAACCCGGGGAAGCGGGAACTTCCTGAGCAGTTCTTC	CASNPGKRELPEQFF
TRBD2	TRBV18	few	TRBJ2-5	TGTGCCAGCTCACTTCTTAGCGGGGGCCAAGAGACCCAGTACTTC	CASSLLSGGQETQYF
TRBD2	TRBV6-2/TRBV6-3	.	TRBJ2-7	TGTGCCATCCAGCAGACTAGCGGTACCTACGAGCAGTACTTC	CAIQQTSGTYEQYF
.	TRBV29-1	.	TRBJ1-5	TGCAGCCCAGGTCCGGGGGGCTTCTTTCAGCCCCAGCATTTT	CSPGPGGFFQPQHF
.	TRBV12-3/TRBV12-4	.	TRBJ2-4	TGTGCCAGCAGACACTTGACAGGTGCAAACATTCAGTACTTC	CASRHLTGANIQYF
.	TRBV12-3/TRBV12-4	few	TRBJ1-2	TGTGCCAGCAGCCGGGGCCTCTATCGCTACACCTTC	CASSRGLYRYTF
.	TRBV7-9	.	TRBJ1-2	TGTGCCAGCAGCTTACAGGTGACAGGAGACTATGGCTACACCTTC	CASSLQVTGDYGYTF
.	TRBV5-1	many	TRBJ2-7	TGCGCCAGCAGCTCAGACCGGGCCAGCAGGTCCTACGAGCAGTACTTC	CASSSDRASRSYEQYF
TRBD1	TRBV10-3	few	TRBJ2-3	TGTGCCATCAGGGACAGGGCAGATACGCAGTATTTT	CAIRDRADTQYF
.	TRBV6-2/TRBV6-3	.	TRBJ2-1	TGTGCCAGCAGACGAAGGACTACCTCCTACAATGAGCAGTTCTTC	CASRRRTTSYNEQFF
.	TRBV20-1	many	TRBJ2-7	TGCAGTGCTAGAGAAATCTGGACAGACTACGAGCAGTACTTC	CSAREIWTDYEQYF
.	TRBV2	few	TRBJ1-2	TGTGCCAGCAGTGGACGGACCTATGGCTACACCTTC	CASSGRTYGYTF
TRBD2	TRBV5-1	.	TRBJ2-1	TGCGCCAGCAGCTGGGCGGGGGGGTCGCAGGAGCAGTTCTTC	CASSWAGGSQEQFF
TRBD2	TRBV11-2	.	TRBJ2-1	TGTGCCAGCAGCCCCACCGGGACTAGGGGCAAAATCAAGCAGTTCTTC	CASSPTGTRGKIKQFF
.	TRBV2	.	TRBJ1-5	TGTGCCAGCAGATTAGCCGGGAACAGGGGCAATCAGCCCCAGCATTTT	CASRLAGNRGNQPQHF
.	TRBV4-3	.	TRBJ1-2	TGCGCCAGCAGCCAAGATATTTCCGCGAACTATGGCTACACCTTC	CASSQDISANYGYTF
TRBD2	TRBV12-3/TRBV12-4	.	TRBJ2-3	TGTGCCAGCAGTTTGGGGACTAGCGGGCTCGGGGATACGCAGTATTTT	CASSLGTSGLGDTQYF
TRBD2	TRBV4-2	few	TRBJ2-5	TGTGCCAGCAGCCAAGCTCTTGTTAGCGGGGGGCAAGAGACCCAGTACTTC	CASSQALVSGGQETQYF
.	TRBV4-1	few	TRBJ2-1	TGCGCCAGCAGCCAAGATCTAGCCAGCCAGTACTACAATGAGCAGTTCTTC	CASSQDLASQYYNEQFF
TRBD2	TRBV7-9	.	TRBJ2-1	TGTGCCAGCAGCTTAGCTAGCGGGAACGGTGAGCAGTTCTTC	CASSLASGNGEQFF
TRBD2	TRBV9	.	TRBJ2-1	TGTGCCAGCAGCGGACGACTAGCGGAGGGGAATGAGCAGTTCTTC	CASSGRLAEGNEQFF
.	TRBV20-1	few	TRBJ1-1	TGCAGTGCTAGAGAGGGTCAAAAAGCTTTCTTT	CSAREGQKAFF
.	TRBV5-1	many	TRBJ2-2	TGCGCCAGCAGATTTGCCCGGGGTAGGAACACCGGGGAGCTGTTTTTT	CASRFARGRNTGELFF
TRBD1	TRBV29-1	.	TRBJ2-7	TGCAGCGTTACAGGGGGCATGAACGAGCAGTACTTC	CSVTGGMNEQYF
.	TRBV29-1	.	TRBJ1-2	TGCAGCGTCCCTGCCGCCAGGGGATACGGCGCTAACTATGGCTACACCTTC	CSVPAARGYGANYGYTF
TRBD1	TRBV5-1	few	TRBJ1-1	TGCGCCACCAGCAGGGGGGAGAACACTGAAGCTTTCTTT	CATSRGENTEAFF
.	TRBV4-3	few	TRBJ1-1	TGCGCCAGCAGCCAGTGGGCAGGGGTCACTGAAGCTTTCTTT	CASSQWAGVTEAFF
.	TRBV27	few	TRBJ2-1	TGTGCCAGCAGTTTTTCGAAGGGGAATGAGCAGTTCTTC	CASSFSKGNEQFF
.	TRBV18	.	TRBJ1-1	TGTGCCAGCTCACCACCAGGTGGAGGGGAAGCTTTCTTT	CASSPPGGGEAFF
TRBD1	TRBV12-3/TRBV12-4	few	TRBJ2-2	TGTGCCAGCAGTTCCGGACAGGGCGTCGCCGGGGAGCTGTTTTTT	CASSSGQGVAGELFF
TRBD1	TRBV5-1	few	TRBJ2-1	TGCGCCAGCAGCTTGCGACAGGGTACGAACAATGAGCAGTTCTTC	CASSLRQGTNNEQFF
.	TRBV25-1	few	TRBJ1-3	TGTGCCAGCACCGGGGGACGGCGCTCTGGAAACACCATATATTTT	CASTGGRRSGNTIYF
TRBD1	TRBV20-1	many	TRBJ1-1	TGCAGTGCTACCTGGACAGGGAGCAACACTGAAGCTTTCTTT	CSATWTGSNTEAFF
.	TRBV20-1	.	TRBJ1-1	TGCAGTGCAACGGACAGACATAACACTGAAGCTTCCTTT	CSATDRHNTEASF